This T cell receptor (beta chain) is from a study of OX40 agonist ivuxolimab in advanced cancers. Study background: At doses from 0.01 to 10 mg/kg, patients were given intravenous ivuxolimab every 2 weeks.

Profiling relied on immunoSEQ multiplex PCR, and the TCRdb table lists in-frame clones only, not all of them. The table has about 77,000 clones, around 83% seen once. Per germline, CDR1 LGHNA and CDR2 YNFKEQ. CDR3 length equals 17 residues. Deletions cut 0 bases from V and 4 bases from J, with 18 bases between. This clone appeared once. J is TRBJ2-5 and V is TRBV4-2; TRBD2 is a possible D gene (6 bases). The TCR sequence derives from an adult with an advanced solid tumor such as melanoma, head and neck, liver or kidney cancer. Sequencing used CD4+ or CD8+ T cells sorted from blood, obtained in a trial of the OX40 agonist ivuxolimab. CDR3 in DNA: TGTGCCAGCAGCCAAGAGGCTAGCGCTAAGGGAAGAGAGACCCAGTACTTC. This gives the protein CASSQEASAKGRETQYF.